Detailed here is one T cell receptor beta chain. In this sample, this clonotype turned up many times. Its antigen is not yet known. There are no base qualities to consult, and no much larger clone falls within one base. Hyperthyroidism patients were newly diagnosed, were aged 18 to 65 years, and had a disease duration under 2 months. Patients with other autoimmune diseases, uncontrolled infections, pregnancy or lactation were excluded from the study. Diagnosis was based on clinical symptoms, serum thyroxine, TRAb, thyroid ultrasound and orbital computed tomography. Total RNA was extracted using Trizol reagent, and RNA quality was checked on an Agilent 2100 Bioanalyzer. The record originates from a study of Graves' ophthalmopathy and Graves' hyperthyroidism listed by TCRdb under 2018. For the study in its entirety: Hyperthyroidism was defined as stable when no progression to ophthalmopathy occurred within 18 months of follow-up. TCR beta repertoire signatures were used to distinguish Graves' ophthalmopathy from Graves' hyperthyroidism and to predict progression to ophthalmopathy. In total, around 140 blood samples were TCR-sequenced: 40 to 45 ophthalmopathy, roughly 80 hyperthyroidism and some 17 hyperthyroidism-to-ophthalmopathy patients. To explore V-J signatures that distinguish ophthalmopathy from hyperthyroidism, a discovery set of around 100 patients was enrolled, made up of 40 to 45 with ophthalmopathy and some 60 with stable hyperthyroidism. The independent validation cohort included around 19 hyperthyroidism patients plus 17 patients who later progressed from hyperthyroidism to ophthalmopathy. T-cell repertoires of thyroid tissue and blood were compared in more than five hyperthyroidism patients. Once sampling was done, hyperthyroidism patients were given methimazole at a starting dose of 30 mg daily, while ophthalmopathy patients were given high-dose intravenous methylprednisolone.

V and J lose 5 bases and 5 bases, and a span of 10 bases separates them. The CDR3 covers 12 residues, taking in both the cysteine and the phenylalanine. Of the read, only the CDR3 DNA is kept; its 36 bases are in frame from base 1. For CDR1 and CDR2, the germline V gene lists SGHDT and YYEEEE. For repertoire sequencing, TCR beta CDR3 regions were amplified from RNA transcripts. A first-round RT-PCR used HTBI primers with the Qiagen OneStep RT-PCR kit, followed by a second-round multiplex PCR, size selection and purification. Sequencing of the libraries was carried out on an Illumina HiSeq2000 in paired-end mode with 100 bp reads. In the paper's pipeline: SOAPnuke was used to process the reads, throwing out any read that had adapters, had uncalled bases, had a mean Phred below 15, or lacked an exact constant-primer or identifier match. High-quality paired reads were merged with COPE v1.2.5. Each unique nucleotide sequence was defined as a clonotype, and clonotypes were aligned to IMGT TRB V, D and J references with MiTCR v1.1. Analysis was restricted to V-J combinations with a frequency above 0.0001, which covered 98% to 99.2% of repertoires. For each V-J combination, a TCR clonal expansion and chaos score was defined as F50 clonal expansion divided by the chaos observed in the TCRdist matrix. Features were reduced by Welch's t-statistics and random forest to some 13 V-J combinations, which fed a naive Bayes classifier. Thyroid-blood repertoire similarity was quantified with the Morisita-Horn index. TCRdb reprocessed the public reads (quality trimming at Q25 with fastp, clone calling with MiXCR) and kept in-frame beta chains. Identical CDR3 proteins give one entry, which carries the most common genes and DNA. It is TCRdb's table, rather than the study itself, that gives the V and J calls and clone size. The sample profile shows 580,000 or so distinct CDR3 sequences; under 40% of them were found once. About 4.2% of the sample lies in the top ten.

Results and caveats for the whole study, not just this receptor: Sample size was not predetermined statistically, and investigators were not blinded to group allocation. The 13-signature model separated ophthalmopathy from stable hyperthyroidism with approximately 88% sensitivity and approximately 83% specificity in cross-validation, and 80%/75% in the test set. Most of the expanded thyroid clonotypes with a frequency above 0.001 were also detected in blood, and it was suggested that the thyroid immune response may be reflected by blood repertoires. In validation, the model predicted ophthalmopathy progression with nearly 71% sensitivity and about 73% specificity; some twelve predicted patients were CT-confirmed with GO in a median of about 6.2 months.

The sample was peripheral blood or thyroid tissue (not recorded which). The TCR originated in an adult man with Graves' hyperthyroidism. The V gene is TRBV5-6 and the J gene is TRBJ1-2; TRBD1 could be the D gene, as 6 bases match. The encoded CDR3 is CASRWGAYGYTF. Here is the DNA: TGTGCCAGCAGGTGGGGGGCGTATGGCTACACCTTC.